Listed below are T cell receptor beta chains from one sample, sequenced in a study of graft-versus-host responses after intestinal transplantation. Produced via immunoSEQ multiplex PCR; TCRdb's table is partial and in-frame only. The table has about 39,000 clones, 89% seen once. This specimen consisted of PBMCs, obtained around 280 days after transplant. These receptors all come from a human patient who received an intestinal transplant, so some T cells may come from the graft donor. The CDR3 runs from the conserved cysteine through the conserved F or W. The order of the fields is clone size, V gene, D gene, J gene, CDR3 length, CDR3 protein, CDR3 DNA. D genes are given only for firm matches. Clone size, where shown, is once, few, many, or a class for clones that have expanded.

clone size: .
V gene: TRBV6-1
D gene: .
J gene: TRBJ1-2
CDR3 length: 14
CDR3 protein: CASHYRIEDYGYTF
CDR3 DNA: TGTGCCAGCCATTATAGGATTGAGGACTATGGCTACACCTTC

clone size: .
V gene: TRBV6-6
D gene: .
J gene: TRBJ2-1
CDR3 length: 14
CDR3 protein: CASSYSSVYNEQFF
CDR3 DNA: TGTGCCAGCAGTTACTCAAGCGTTTACAATGAGCAGTTCTTC

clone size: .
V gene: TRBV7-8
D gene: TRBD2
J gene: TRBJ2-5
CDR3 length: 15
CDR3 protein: CASSIPGLAEETQYF
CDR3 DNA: TGTGCCAGCAGCATCCCGGGACTAGCGGAAGAGACCCAGTACTTC

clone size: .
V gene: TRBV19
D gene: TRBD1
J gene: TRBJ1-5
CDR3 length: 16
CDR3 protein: CASSTGTGNRNQPQHF
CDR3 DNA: TGTGCCAGTAGTACCGGGACAGGGAATCGCAATCAGCCCCAGCATTTT

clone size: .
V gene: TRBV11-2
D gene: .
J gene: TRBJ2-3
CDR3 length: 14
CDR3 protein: CASSLVREADTQYF
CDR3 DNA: TGTGCCAGCAGCTTAGTCAGGGAAGCAGATACGCAGTATTTT

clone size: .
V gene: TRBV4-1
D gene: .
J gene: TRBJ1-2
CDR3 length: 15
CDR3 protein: CASSLPQQGWYGYTF
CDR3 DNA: TGCGCCAGCAGCCTCCCTCAGCAGGGATGGTATGGCTACACCTTC

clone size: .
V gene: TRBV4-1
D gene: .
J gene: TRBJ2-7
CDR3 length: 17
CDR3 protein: CASSQGSWRTASYEQYF
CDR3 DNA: TGCGCCAGCAGCCAAGGCTCGTGGAGGACAGCTTCCTACGAGCAGTACTTC

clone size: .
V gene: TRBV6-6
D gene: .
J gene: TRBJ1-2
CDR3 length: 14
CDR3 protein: CASSPTSANYGYTF
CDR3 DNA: TGTGCCAGCAGCCCGACGTCGGCTAACTATGGCTACACCTTC

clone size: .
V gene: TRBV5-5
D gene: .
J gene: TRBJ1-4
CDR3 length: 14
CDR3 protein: CASSRRTDFEKLFF
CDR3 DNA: TGTGCCAGCAGCCGTCGGACCGATTTTGAAAAACTGTTTTTT

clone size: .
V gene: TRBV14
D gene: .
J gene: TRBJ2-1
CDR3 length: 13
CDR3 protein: CASSQDWGGEQFF
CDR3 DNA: TGTGCCAGCAGCCAAGATTGGGGCGGGGAGCAGTTCTTC

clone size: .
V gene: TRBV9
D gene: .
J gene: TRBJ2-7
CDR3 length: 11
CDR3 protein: CASSVDGEQYF
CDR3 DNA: TGTGCCAGCAGCGTAGACGGCGAGCAGTACTTC

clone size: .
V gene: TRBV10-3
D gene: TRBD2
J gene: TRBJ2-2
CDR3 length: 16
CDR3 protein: CAIGGRGGSNTGELFF
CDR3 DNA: TGTGCCATCGGGGGTCGCGGGGGGTCGAACACCGGGGAGCTGTTTTTT

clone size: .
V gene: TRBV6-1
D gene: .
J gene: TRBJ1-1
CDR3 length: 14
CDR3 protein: CASSGPAGDTEAFF
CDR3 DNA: TGTGCCAGCAGTGGCCCCGCAGGTGACACTGAAGCTTTCTTT

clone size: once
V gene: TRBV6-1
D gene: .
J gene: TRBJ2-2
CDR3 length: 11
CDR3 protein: CASSYRGELFF
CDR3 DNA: TGTGCCAGCAGTTATAGGGGGGAGCTGTTTTTT

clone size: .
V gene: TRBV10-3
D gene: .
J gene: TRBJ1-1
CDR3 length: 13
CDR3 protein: CAISGGGNTEAFF
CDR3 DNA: TGTGCCATCAGTGGGGGGGGGAACACTGAAGCTTTCTTT

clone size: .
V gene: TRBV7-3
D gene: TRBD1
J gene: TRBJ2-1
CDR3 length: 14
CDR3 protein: CASSLGGQSGGQFF
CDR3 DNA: TGTGCCAGCAGCTTAGGGGGACAGTCAGGAGGGCAGTTCTTC